The rows below give T cell receptor beta chains drawn from one sample of a study of shared clonotypes between healthy human individuals. Repertoires were generated with immunoSEQ multiplex PCR, while TCRdb's copy carries only in-frame clones and drops some. The table includes about 2 million clones, 85% to 95% detected once. Sample: naive CD4+ T cells sorted from blood. The source of these receptors is a young man in good health. Both conserved end residues are part of each CDR3. A D gene is named only where the DNA matches it firmly. The listing skips clone size in some rows; elsewhere it reads once, few, many or a size class.

D	V	J	length	size	DNA	CDR3
.	TRBV14	TRBJ2-7	16	.	TGTGCCAGCAGCCCTCAGGGGGGCGGCCAGAGCTACGAGCAGTACTTC	CASSPQGGGQSYEQYF
TRBD2	TRBV7-2	TRBJ2-7	15	.	TGTGCCAGCAGCATCGGACTAGCGGACTCCTACGAGCAGTACTTC	CASSIGLADSYEQYF
.	TRBV5-1	TRBJ2-7	14	.	TGCGCCAGCACCCCCTCTAGCGCCTACTACGAGCAGTACTTC	CASTPSSAYYEQYF
.	TRBV7-6	TRBJ2-5	16	.	TGTGCCAGCAGCTTAGCCCAGTGGACTTTCCAAGAGACCCAGTACTTC	CASSLAQWTFQETQYF
.	TRBV18	TRBJ2-1	15	once	TGTGCCAGCTCACCGCCAGGGACCCCAAACAATGAGCAGTTCTTC	CASSPPGTPNNEQFF
.	TRBV7-6	TRBJ2-7	14	once	TGTGCCAGCAGCTTATCTCCAGGGGCGAGGGAGCAGTACTTC	CASSLSPGAREQYF
TRBD1	TRBV2	TRBJ1-2	13	.	TGTGCCAGCAGTGAGACAGGGGGCTATGGCTACACCTTC	CASSETGGYGYTF
.	TRBV7-9	TRBJ1-3	14	once	TGTGCCAGCACCTCTCTAGGGAATGGAAACACCATATATTTT	CASTSLGNGNTIYF
.	TRBV6-1	TRBJ1-1	13	once	TGTGCCAGCAAATCCCAGGAGAACACTGAAGCTTTCTTT	CASKSQENTEAFF
.	TRBV6-1	TRBJ2-7	14	.	TGTGCCAGCAGTAAAGGACAGATCAGCTACGAGCAGTACTTC	CASSKGQISYEQYF
TRBD1	TRBV9	TRBJ1-2	14	.	TGTGCCAGCAGCGTAGGGGACAGCCACTATGGCTACACCTTC	CASSVGDSHYGYTF
.	TRBV27	TRBJ2-1	15	.	TGTGCCAGCAGTCCCACTGGGACGGGAAACAATGAGCAGTTCTTC	CASSPTGTGNNEQFF
TRBD1	TRBV10-3	TRBJ1-1	14	many	TGTGCCATCAGGATCGGGACAGTCGACACTGAAGCTTTCTTT	CAIRIGTVDTEAFF
TRBD1	TRBV4-1	TRBJ1-1	16	.	TGCGCCAGCAGCCAAAGAGGACAGGGGATGAACACTGAAGCTTTCTTT	CASSQRGQGMNTEAFF
.	TRBV6-6	TRBJ1-6	15	.	TGTGCCAGCAGTTACCCCAGCTCCTATAATTCACCCCTCCACTTT	CASSYPSSYNSPLHF
.	TRBV18	TRBJ2-5	13	.	TGTGCCAGCTCACCAGGGCCCAAAGAGACCCAGTACTTC	CASSPGPKETQYF
TRBD2	TRBV5-8	TRBJ2-7	15	.	TGTGCCAGCAGCCGGAGCGGGAGGTTTGGATATCAGCAGTACTTC	CASSRSGRFGYQQYF
.	TRBV25-1	TRBJ1-6	16	.	TGTGCCAGCAGCCCAGGGGCGAGCTCCTATAATTCACCCCTCCACTTT	CASSPGASSYNSPLHF
.	TRBV7-9	TRBJ1-1	13	.	TGTGCCAGCAGCCAGGGACAAAACACTGAAGCTTTCTTT	CASSQGQNTEAFF
.	TRBV2	TRBJ1-5	14	.	TGTGCCAGCAGTACCGGACGGGGTAATCAGCCCCAGCATTTT	CASSTGRGNQPQHF
.	TRBV5-1	TRBJ2-5	12	.	TGCGCCAGCAGGGCGGGCCCAGAGACCCAGTACTTC	CASRAGPETQYF
.	TRBV19	TRBJ1-4	16	.	TGTGCCAGTAGTCCCGGGGCGGAGGAGGGTAATGAAAAACTGTTTTTT	CASSPGAEEGNEKLFF
TRBD1	TRBV7-2	TRBJ1-2	13	few	TGTGCCAGCAGCACACGACAGGGAAATGGCTACACCTTC	CASSTRQGNGYTF
.	TRBV18	TRBJ1-1	13	once	TGTGCCAGCTCCTTTAACGGGGAGGGTTCAGCTTTCTTT	CASSFNGEGSAFF
.	TRBV5-1	TRBJ2-3	14	.	TGCGCCAGCAGCTTAAGTCAGAACCCAGATACGCAGTATTTT	CASSLSQNPDTQYF
.	TRBV29-1	TRBJ1-1	13	.	TGCAGCGTTGAGGGGGCACCGAACACTGAAGCTTTCTTT	CSVEGAPNTEAFF
.	TRBV29-1	TRBJ2-7	11	.	TGCAGCGTTGCGAGCTCCTACGAGCAGTACTTC	CSVASSYEQYF
TRBD1	TRBV11-2	TRBJ2-1	15	.	TGTGCCAGCAGCTTAGTAGGGGACAGAATGTATGAGCAGTTCTTC	CASSLVGDRMYEQFF
.	TRBV7-9	TRBJ1-3	11	.	TGTGCCACAGACAGTGGAAACACCATATATTTT	CATDSGNTIYF
.	TRBV7-2	TRBJ2-7	13	.	TGTGCCAGCAGCTTATCGAGCTCCTACGAGCAGTACTTC	CASSLSSSYEQYF
.	TRBV9	TRBJ2-5	15	.	TGTGCCAGCAGCGTAGCTGGACATCCTCAAGAGACCCAGTACTTC	CASSVAGHPQETQYF
.	TRBV6-1	TRBJ1-1	13	.	TGTGCCAGCAGGGAGCCTCGGGACGGTGAAGCTTTCTTT	CASREPRDGEAFF
TRBD1	TRBV15	TRBJ1-2	17	.	TGTGCCACCAGCAGAGGGTTTTTTGGTTCGGACAGGGATGGCTACACCTTC	CATSRGFFGSDRDGYTF
TRBD2	TRBV5-1	TRBJ2-7	14	.	TGCGCCAGCAGCTTTTCTAGCGGGAGCTACGAGCAGTACTTC	CASSFSSGSYEQYF
.	TRBV6-1	TRBJ2-2	14	.	TGTGCCTCCAACGGGGGCCAGTTCACCGGGGAGCTGTTTTTT	CASNGGQFTGELFF
TRBD1	TRBV11-2	TRBJ2-3	14	.	TGTGCCAGCAGCACGACAGGGAGCACAGATACGCAGTATTTT	CASSTTGSTDTQYF
.	TRBV5-1	TRBJ2-6	16	.	TGCGCCAGCAGCTTGGACGACAGGCCCGGGGCCAACGTCCTGACTTTC	CASSLDDRPGANVLTF
.	TRBV10-1	TRBJ1-2	14	.	TGCGCCAGCACTATAAAAGGACATGACTATGGCTACACCTTC	CASTIKGHDYGYTF
TRBD2	TRBV30	TRBJ2-7	14	.	TGTGCCTGGGGTCCGGGACTAGTCTTTGGTGAGCAGTACTTC	CAWGPGLVFGEQYF
.	TRBV6-1	TRBJ1-3	17	.	TGTGCCAGCAGTAAAGGCGGGGAGGTTTCCACTGGAAACACCATATATTTT	CASSKGGEVSTGNTIYF
.	TRBV28	TRBJ1-1	17	once	TGTGCCAGCAGTGTCACCCGACCGGGACGGATGAACACTGAAGCTTTCTTT	CASSVTRPGRMNTEAFF